The source of this TCR beta chain is a study of cytomegalovirus exposure and HLA in healthy donors. Germline CDR1 reads MDHEN; CDR2 reads SYDVKM. Trimming took 1 base from V and 2 from J, leaving 17 bases between them. This CDR3 region has 17 residues. PCR primers comprised 60 Vbeta and 13 Jbeta primers. Produced via immunoSEQ multiplex PCR; TCRdb's table is partial and in-frame only. There are under 150,000 clones in the sample; around 73% occur only once, and roughly 14% lies in the top ten. The chain recombines TRBV28 with TRBJ2-5, with D tentatively TRBD1 (6 bases). Sequences were obtained from PBMCs. The source is a human donor in good health. The CDR3 protein is CASSLLGGQWAQETQYF. For the CDR3, the DNA is TGTGCCAGCAGTTTATTGGGCGGACAGTGGGCGCAAGAGACCCAGTACTTC.